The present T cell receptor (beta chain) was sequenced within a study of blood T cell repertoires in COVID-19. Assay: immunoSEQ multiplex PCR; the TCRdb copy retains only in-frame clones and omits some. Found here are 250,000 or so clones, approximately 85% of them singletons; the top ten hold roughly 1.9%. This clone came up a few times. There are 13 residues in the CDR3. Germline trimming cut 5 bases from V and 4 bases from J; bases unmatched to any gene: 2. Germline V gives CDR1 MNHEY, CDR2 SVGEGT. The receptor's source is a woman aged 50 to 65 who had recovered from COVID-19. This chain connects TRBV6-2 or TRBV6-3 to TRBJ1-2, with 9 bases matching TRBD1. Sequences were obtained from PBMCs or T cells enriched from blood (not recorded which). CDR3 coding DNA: TGTGCCAGCAGTCTGACAGGGGGCTATGGCTACACCTTC. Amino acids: CASSLTGGYGYTF.